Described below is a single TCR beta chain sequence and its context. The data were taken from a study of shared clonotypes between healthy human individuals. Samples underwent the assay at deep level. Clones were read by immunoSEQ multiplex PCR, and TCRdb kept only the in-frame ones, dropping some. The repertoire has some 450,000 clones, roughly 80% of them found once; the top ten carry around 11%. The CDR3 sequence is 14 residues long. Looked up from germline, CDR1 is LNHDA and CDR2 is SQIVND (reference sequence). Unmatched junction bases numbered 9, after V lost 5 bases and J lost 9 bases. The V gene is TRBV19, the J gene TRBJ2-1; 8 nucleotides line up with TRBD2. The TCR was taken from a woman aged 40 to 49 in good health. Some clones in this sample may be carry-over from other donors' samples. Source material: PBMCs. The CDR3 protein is CASSPQRESLEQFF. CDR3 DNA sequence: TGTGCCAGTAGTCCCCAGCGGGAGTCGCTTGAGCAGTTCTTC.